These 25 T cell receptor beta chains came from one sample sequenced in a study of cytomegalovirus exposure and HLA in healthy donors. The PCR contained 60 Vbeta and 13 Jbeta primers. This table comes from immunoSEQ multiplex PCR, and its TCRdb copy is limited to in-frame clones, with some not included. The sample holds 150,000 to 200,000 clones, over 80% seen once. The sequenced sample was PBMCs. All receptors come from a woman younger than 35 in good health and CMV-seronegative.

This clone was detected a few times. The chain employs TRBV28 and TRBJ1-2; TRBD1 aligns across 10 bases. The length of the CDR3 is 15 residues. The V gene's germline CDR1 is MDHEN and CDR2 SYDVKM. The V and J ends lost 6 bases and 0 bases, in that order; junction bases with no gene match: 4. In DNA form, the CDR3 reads TGTGCCAGCAGCCCGGGGACAGGGGCTAACTATGGCTACACCTTC. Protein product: CASSPGTGANYGYTF.

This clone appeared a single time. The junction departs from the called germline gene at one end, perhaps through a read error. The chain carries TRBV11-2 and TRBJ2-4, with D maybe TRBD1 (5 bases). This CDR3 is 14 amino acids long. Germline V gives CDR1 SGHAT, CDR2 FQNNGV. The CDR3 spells CASSSLMTATDTRF. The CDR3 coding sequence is TGTGCCAGCAGCTCCCTCATGACAGCAACTGACACTCGTTTC.

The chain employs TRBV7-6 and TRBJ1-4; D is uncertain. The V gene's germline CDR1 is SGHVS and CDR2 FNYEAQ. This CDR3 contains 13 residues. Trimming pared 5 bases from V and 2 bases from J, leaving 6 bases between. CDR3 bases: TGTGCCAGCAGCCCGCGGACTAATGAAAAACTGTTTTTT. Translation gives CASSPRTNEKLFF.

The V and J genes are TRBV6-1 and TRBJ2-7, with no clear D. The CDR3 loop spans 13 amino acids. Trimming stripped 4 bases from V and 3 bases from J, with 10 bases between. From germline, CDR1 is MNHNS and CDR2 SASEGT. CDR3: CASSVDFGYEQYF. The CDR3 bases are TGTGCCAGCAGTGTTGATTTCGGCTACGAGCAGTACTTC.

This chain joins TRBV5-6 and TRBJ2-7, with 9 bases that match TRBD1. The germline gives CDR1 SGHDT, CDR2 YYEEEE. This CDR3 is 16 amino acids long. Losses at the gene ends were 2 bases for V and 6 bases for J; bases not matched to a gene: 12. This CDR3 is CASSFGTGISGAEQYF. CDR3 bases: TGTGCCAGCAGCTTTGGGACAGGGATCTCTGGCGCCGAGCAGTACTTC. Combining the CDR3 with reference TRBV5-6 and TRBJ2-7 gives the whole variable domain DAGVTQSPTHLIKTRGQQVTLRCSPKSGHDTVSWYQQALGQGPQFIFQYYEEEERQRGNFPDRFSGHQFPNYSSELNVNALLLGDSALYLCASSFGTGISGAEQYFGPGTRLTVT.

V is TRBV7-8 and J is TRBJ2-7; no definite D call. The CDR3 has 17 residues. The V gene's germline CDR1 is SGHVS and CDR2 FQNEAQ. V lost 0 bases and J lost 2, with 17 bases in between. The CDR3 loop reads CASSLALTAQLPYEQYF. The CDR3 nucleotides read TGTGCCAGCAGCTTAGCGTTAACAGCTCAATTACCCTACGAGCAGTACTTC.

CDR3 sequence reads: CASSEGTDLTGELFF. The CDR3 DNA follows: TGCGCCAGCAGCGAAGGGACAGACCTCACCGGGGAGCTGTTTTTT. The chain carries TRBV5-1 and TRBJ2-2; 7 positions match TRBD1. This CDR3 contains 15 residues. V lost 4 bases and J lost 4; bases outside the gene matches: 7. The germline V gene has CDR1 SGHRS and CDR2 YFSETQ.

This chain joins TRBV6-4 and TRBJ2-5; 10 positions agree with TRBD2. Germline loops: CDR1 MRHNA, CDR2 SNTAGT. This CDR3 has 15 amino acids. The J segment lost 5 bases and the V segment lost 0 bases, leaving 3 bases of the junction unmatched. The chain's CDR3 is CASSDSPSGGETQYF. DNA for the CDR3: TGTGCCAGCAGTGACTCCCCTAGCGGGGGCGAGACCCAGTACTTC.

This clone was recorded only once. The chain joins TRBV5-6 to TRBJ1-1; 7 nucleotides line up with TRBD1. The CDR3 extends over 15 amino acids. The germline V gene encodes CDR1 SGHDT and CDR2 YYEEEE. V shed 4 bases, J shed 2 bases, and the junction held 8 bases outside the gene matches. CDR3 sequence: CASSLRGTANTEAFF. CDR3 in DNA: TGTGCCAGCAGCCTTCGAGGGACAGCAAACACTGAAGCTTTCTTT. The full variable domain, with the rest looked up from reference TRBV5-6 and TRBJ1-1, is DAGVTQSPTHLIKTRGQQVTLRCSPKSGHDTVSWYQQALGQGPQFIFQYYEEEERQRGNFPDRFSGHQFPNYSSELNVNALLLGDSALYLCASSLRGTANTEAFFGQGTRLTVV.

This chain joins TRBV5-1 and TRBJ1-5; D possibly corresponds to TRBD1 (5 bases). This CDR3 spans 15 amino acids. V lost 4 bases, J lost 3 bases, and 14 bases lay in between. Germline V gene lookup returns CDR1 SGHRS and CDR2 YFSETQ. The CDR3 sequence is CASSITAGNNQPQHF. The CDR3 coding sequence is TGCGCCAGCAGCATCACCGCAGGGAACAATCAGCCCCAGCATTTT.

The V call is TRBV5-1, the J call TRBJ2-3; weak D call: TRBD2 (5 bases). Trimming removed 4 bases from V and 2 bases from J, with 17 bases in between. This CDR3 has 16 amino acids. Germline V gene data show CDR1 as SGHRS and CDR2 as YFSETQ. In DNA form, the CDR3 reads TGCGCCAGCAGCCCTGGAGGTGGGCTCTACACAGATACGCAGTATTTT. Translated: CASSPGGGLYTDTQYF.

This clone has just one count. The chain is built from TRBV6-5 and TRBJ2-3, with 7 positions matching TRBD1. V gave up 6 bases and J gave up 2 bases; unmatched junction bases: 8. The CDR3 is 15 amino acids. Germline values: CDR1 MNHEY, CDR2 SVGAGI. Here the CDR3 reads CASRPTGSFTDTQYF. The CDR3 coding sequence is TGTGCCAGCAGACCGACAGGGTCTTTCACAGATACGCAGTATTTT.

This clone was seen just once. The CDR3 reads CASSLAFSSGVGELFF. CDR3 sequence (DNA): TGCGCCAGCAGCTTGGCGTTTTCTAGCGGGGTCGGGGAGCTGTTTTTT. The chain is built from TRBV5-1 and TRBJ1-3, with 9 positions matching TRBD2. The J call could be wrong; TRBJ2-2 is a better fit for the DNA end. CDR1 and CDR2 from the germline V gene are SGHRS and YFSETQ. There are 16 residues in the CDR3.

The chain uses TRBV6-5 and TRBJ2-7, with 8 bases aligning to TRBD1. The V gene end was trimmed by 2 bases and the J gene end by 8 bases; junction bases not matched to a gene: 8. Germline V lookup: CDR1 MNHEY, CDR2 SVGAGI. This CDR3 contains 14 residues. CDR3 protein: CASSYDYQGAKQYF. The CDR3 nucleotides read TGTGCCAGCAGTTACGATTATCAGGGGGCGAAGCAGTACTTC.

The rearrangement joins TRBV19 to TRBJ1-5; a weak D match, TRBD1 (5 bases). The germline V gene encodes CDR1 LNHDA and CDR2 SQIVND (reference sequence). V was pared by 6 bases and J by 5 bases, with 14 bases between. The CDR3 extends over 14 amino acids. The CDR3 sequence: CASREVGGYQPQHF. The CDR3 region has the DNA TGTGCCAGTAGGGAGGTGGGGGGGTATCAGCCCCAGCATTTT.

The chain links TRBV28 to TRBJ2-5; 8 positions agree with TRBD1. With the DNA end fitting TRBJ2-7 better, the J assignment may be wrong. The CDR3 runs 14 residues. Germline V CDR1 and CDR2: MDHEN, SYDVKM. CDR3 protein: CASSPTGEVYEQYF. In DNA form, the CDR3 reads TGTGCCAGCAGTCCGACAGGGGAGGTTTACGAGCAGTACTTC.

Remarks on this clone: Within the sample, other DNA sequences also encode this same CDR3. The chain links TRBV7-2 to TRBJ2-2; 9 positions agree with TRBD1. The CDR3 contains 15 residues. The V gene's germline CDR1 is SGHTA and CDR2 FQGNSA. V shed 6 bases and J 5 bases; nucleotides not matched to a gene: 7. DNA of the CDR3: TGTGCCAGCAGACCAGGGACAGGGAGGACCGGGGAGCTGTTTTTT. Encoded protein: CASRPGTGRTGELFF. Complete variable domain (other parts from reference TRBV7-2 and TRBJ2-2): GAGVSQSPSNKVTEKGKDVELRCDPISGHTALYWYRQSLGQGLEFLIYFQGNSAPDKSGLPSDRFSAERTGGSVSTLTIQRTQQEDSAVYLCASRPGTGRTGELFFGEGSRLTVL.

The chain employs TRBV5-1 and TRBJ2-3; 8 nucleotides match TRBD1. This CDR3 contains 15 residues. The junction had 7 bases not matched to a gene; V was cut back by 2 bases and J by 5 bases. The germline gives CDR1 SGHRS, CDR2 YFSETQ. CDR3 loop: CASSLDRGSRDTQYF. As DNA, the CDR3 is TGCGCCAGCAGCTTAGACAGGGGAAGTCGAGATACGCAGTATTTT.

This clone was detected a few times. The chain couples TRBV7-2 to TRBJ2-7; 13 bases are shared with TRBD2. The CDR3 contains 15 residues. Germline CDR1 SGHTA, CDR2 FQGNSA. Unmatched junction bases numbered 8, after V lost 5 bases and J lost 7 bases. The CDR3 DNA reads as TGTGCCAGCAGCCCATGGACTAGCGGGGGAGGGGAGCAGTACTTC. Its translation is CASSPWTSGGGEQYF.

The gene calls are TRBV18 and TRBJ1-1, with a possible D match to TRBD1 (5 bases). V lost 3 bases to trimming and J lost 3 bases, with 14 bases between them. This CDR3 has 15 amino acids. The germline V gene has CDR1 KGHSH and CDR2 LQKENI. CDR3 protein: CASSPVAGSDTEAFF. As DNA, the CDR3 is TGTGCCAGCTCACCGGTCGCAGGGTCGGACACTGAAGCTTTCTTT. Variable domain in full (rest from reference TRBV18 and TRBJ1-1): NAGVMQNPRHLVRRRGQEARLRCSPMKGHSHVYWYRQLPEEGLKFMVYLQKENIIDESGMPKERFSAEFPKEGPSILRIQQVVRGDSAAYFCASSPVAGSDTEAFFGQGTRLTVV.

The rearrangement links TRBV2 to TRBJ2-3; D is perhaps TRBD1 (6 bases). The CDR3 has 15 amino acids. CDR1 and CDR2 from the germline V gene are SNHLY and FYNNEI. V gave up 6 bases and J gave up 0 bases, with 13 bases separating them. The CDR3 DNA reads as TGTGCCAGCAGGGACAGTGGGTTCAGCACAGATACGCAGTATTTT. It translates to CASRDSGFSTDTQYF.

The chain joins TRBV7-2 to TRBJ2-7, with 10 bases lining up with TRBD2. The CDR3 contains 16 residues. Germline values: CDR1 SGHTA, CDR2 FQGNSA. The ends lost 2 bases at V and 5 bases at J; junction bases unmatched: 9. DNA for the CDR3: TGTGCCAGCAGCTTAAGGGTAGCGGGGGGTAAAAACGAGCAGTACTTC. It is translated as CASSLRVAGGKNEQYF. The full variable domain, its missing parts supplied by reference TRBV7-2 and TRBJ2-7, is GAGVSQSPSNKVTEKGKDVELRCDPISGHTALYWYRQSLGQGLEFLIYFQGNSAPDKSGLPSDRFSAERTGGSVSTLTIQRTQQEDSAVYLCASSLRVAGGKNEQYFGPGTRLTVT.

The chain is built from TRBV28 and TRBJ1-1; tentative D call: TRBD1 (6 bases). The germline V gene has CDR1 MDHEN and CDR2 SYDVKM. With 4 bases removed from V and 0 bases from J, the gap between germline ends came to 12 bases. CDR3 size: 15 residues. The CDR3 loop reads CASSSLTGVNTEAFF. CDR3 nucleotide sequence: TGTGCCAGCAGTTCGCTGACAGGAGTGAACACTGAAGCTTTCTTT.

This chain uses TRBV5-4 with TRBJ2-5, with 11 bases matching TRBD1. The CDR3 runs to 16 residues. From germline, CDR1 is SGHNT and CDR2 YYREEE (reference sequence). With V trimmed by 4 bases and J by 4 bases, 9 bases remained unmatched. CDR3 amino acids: CASSAGQGAGRETQYF. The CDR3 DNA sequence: TGTGCCAGCAGCGCTGGACAGGGGGCGGGGAGAGAGACCCAGTACTTC.

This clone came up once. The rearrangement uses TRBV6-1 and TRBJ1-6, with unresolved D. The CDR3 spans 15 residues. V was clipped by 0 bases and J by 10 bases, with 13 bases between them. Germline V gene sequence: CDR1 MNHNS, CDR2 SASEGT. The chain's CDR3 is CASSEAEEGGSPLHF. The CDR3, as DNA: TGTGCCAGCAGTGAAGCGGAGGAGGGAGGATCACCCCTCCACTTT.